This T cell receptor beta chain came from a study of CD8+ T cells in alopecia areata. Study-level information: Treatment of the treated patients consisted of oral tofacitinib, 5 to 10 mg twice daily. The study gave tofacitinib for 6 to 18 months, then 6 months off drug.

CDR1 and CDR2 (germline): SGHVS, FNYEAQ. V shed 6 bases and J 2 bases; nucleotides not matched to a gene: 19. The CDR3 is made up of 19 amino acids. Investigators isolated RNA and reverse transcribed it into cDNA to act as the sequencing template. TCRdb keeps only in-frame clones here, not all; method: immunoSEQ multiplex PCR. This table holds 180,000 or so clones, 53% found once. In regard to this clone: What it binds is not known.

Study results and caveats: Numerous clones, expanded in lesions, remained in scalp and blood during tofacitinib. Having one nonresponder leaves uncertain how baseline CD8+ expansion relates to response.

This sample's treatment: oral pan-JAK inhibitor, 5-10 mg twice daily. The TCR sequence derives from a human donor with alopecia areata. The chain joins TRBV7-6 to TRBJ2-3, with 8 bases aligning to TRBD2. Sequenced material: CD8+ T cells sorted from blood, taken at week 24, from a patient treated with tofacitinib. CDR3 loop: CASSPRQARERGITDTQYF. CDR3 DNA: TGTGCCAGCAGTCCAAGGCAAGCGCGCGAGCGGGGGATCACAGATACGCAGTATTTT.